These 25 T cell receptor beta chains were all obtained from the same sample, sequenced in a study of blood T cell repertoires in COVID-19. Generated by immunoSEQ multiplex PCR, the TCRdb table keeps only in-frame clones and is missing some. The sample includes approximately 100,000 clones, 75% to 85% of them seen just once. The sample comprised peripheral blood. These receptor sequences come from a human donor in a cohort sampled during active COVID-19.

This chain joins TRBV18 and TRBJ1-1; D unclear. The V and J ends lost 2 bases and 7 bases respectively, with 17 bases between them. Germline V lookup: CDR1 KGHSH, CDR2 LQKENI. The CDR3 is 15 amino acids. CDR3 sequence: CASSPTESRTGEAFF. The CDR3, as DNA: TGTGCCAGCTCACCAACCGAATCGAGAACGGGTGAAGCTTTCTTT.

V gene TRBV7-9 combines with J gene TRBJ2-7, with a tentative D call TRBD2 (6 bases). CDR3 length: 14 amino acids. Germline V gives CDR1 SEHNR, CDR2 FQNEAQ (reference sequence). The V and J ends lost 5 bases and 0 bases respectively, with 11 bases between them. CDR3 loop: CASSPRTNSYEQYF. The CDR3 DNA sequence: TGTGCCAGCAGCCCCCGGACTAACTCCTACGAGCAGTACTTC. The whole variable domain, remainder taken from reference TRBV7-9 and TRBJ2-7, is DTGVSQNPRHKITKRGQNVTFRCDPISEHNRLYWYRQTLGQGPEFLTYFQNEAQLEKSRLLSDRFSAERPKGSFSTLEIQRTEQGDSAMYLCASSPRTNSYEQYFGPGTRLTVT.

A single count supports this clone. V is TRBV6-2 or TRBV6-3 and J is TRBJ2-7, with 8 nucleotides matching TRBD1. Germline V gene data show CDR1 as MNHEY and CDR2 as SVGEGT. This CDR3 comprises 14 residues. V trimming: 5 bases; J trimming: 0 bases; junction bases outside the gene matches: 3. The CDR3 sequence: CASSRTGSSYEQYF. For the CDR3, the DNA is TGTGCCAGCAGTCGGACAGGGAGCTCCTACGAGCAGTACTTC.

This clone appeared a few times. The chain couples TRBV4-3 to TRBJ1-2; D remains unclear. With 2 bases removed from V and 3 bases from J, the gap between germline ends came to 19 bases. Germline V gene data show CDR1 as LGHNA and CDR2 as YSLEER. The CDR3 loop spans 17 amino acids. This CDR3 is CASSQFASSILDYGYTF. The CDR3 nucleotides read TGCGCCAGCAGCCAATTCGCGTCGAGTATTTTGGACTATGGCTACACCTTC.

The rearrangement joins TRBV3-1 (or the pseudogene TRBV3-2) to TRBJ1-1; D is ambiguous. Germline assignment: CDR1 LGHDT and CDR2 YNNKEL (reference sequence). This CDR3 spans 13 amino acids. The V end lost 1 base, the J end lost 2 bases, and 5 bases lay between the germline ends. The CDR3: CASSQAFNTEAFF. The DNA for the CDR3 is TGTGCCAGCAGCCAAGCCTTCAACACTGAAGCTTTCTTT.

V usage is TRBV7-2 and J usage is TRBJ2-7; D not certain. Trimming removed 1 base from V and 6 bases from J, with 10 bases in between. The length of the CDR3 is 13 residues. Germline CDR1 and CDR2: SGHTA and FQGNSA. The CDR3 spells CASSLGQVTEQYF. The CDR3 nucleotides are TGTGCCAGCAGCTTAGGTCAGGTGACCGAGCAGTACTTC.

The chain has TRBV28 and TRBJ2-7; possibly TRBD1 for D (5 bases). Germline V lookup: CDR1 MDHEN, CDR2 SYDVKM. V lost 6 bases to trimming and J lost 4 bases, with 13 bases between them. The CDR3 loop spans 13 amino acids. The CDR3 region is CASRSPQGYEQYF. In nucleotides, the CDR3 is TGTGCCAGCAGAAGCCCCCAGGGATACGAGCAGTACTTC.

This sequence joins TRBV5-4 and TRBJ1-2, with D possibly being TRBD1 (5 bases). CDR1 and CDR2 from the germline V gene are SGHNT and YYREEE (reference sequence). The germline V and J ends were trimmed by 3 bases and 8 bases, with 20 bases remaining between them. This CDR3 has 15 amino acids. The CDR3, as DNA: TGTGCCAGCAGCTCCGGGAGAGGGGTTGGGTACGGCTACACCTTC. Its protein is CASSSGRGVGYGYTF.

This rearrangement joins TRBV30 to TRBJ2-7; 8 bases align to TRBD2. The V gene's germline CDR1 is GTSNPN and CDR2 SVGIG (reference sequence). There are 13 residues in the CDR3. The J segment lost 3 bases and the V segment lost 2 bases, leaving 3 bases of the junction unmatched. CDR3 bases: TGTGCCTGGAGTAAGCGGGAGATCTACGAGCAGTACTTC. It translates to CAWSKREIYEQYF. The entire variable domain, with the rest obtained from reference TRBV30 and TRBJ2-7, is as follows: SQTIHQWPATLVQPVGSPLSLECTVEGTSNPNLYWYRQAAGRGLQLLFYSVGIGQISSEVPQNLSASRPQDRQFILSSKKLLLSDSGFYLCAWSKREIYEQYFGPGTRLTVT.

The chain uses TRBV18 and TRBJ2-2; the D is unclear. V was clipped by 3 bases and J by 5 bases, with 7 bases between them. The germline gives CDR1 KGHSH, CDR2 LQKENI. The CDR3 has 13 amino acids. The CDR3 reads CASSPDMTGELFF. CDR3 coding DNA: TGTGCCAGCTCACCCGACATGACCGGGGAGCTGTTTTTT.

This chain uses TRBV6-5 with TRBJ2-7; 11 bases line up with TRBD2. Germline values: CDR1 MNHEY, CDR2 SVGAGI. The CDR3 contains 15 residues. Germline trimming cut 5 bases from V and 5 bases from J; bases unmatched to any gene: 8. The CDR3 region is CASSLRGLAVDEQYF. The CDR3 nucleotides are TGTGCCAGCAGTCTGCGGGGACTAGCGGTAGACGAGCAGTACTTC.

The J gene is TRBJ1-5, the V gene TRBV30; no reliable D call. CDR1 and CDR2 (germline): GTSNPN, SVGIG (reference sequence). Trimming cost V 1 base and J 5 bases, with 12 bases left between them. The CDR3 consists of 14 residues. Written as DNA, the CDR3 is TGTGCCTGGAGTGGATCGAACGTAGATCAGCCCCAGCATTTT. Amino acids: CAWSGSNVDQPQHF.

This clone has more than one count but fewer than ten. The CDR3 spells CAWKQSLVGYGYTF. The CDR3 nucleotides read TGTGCCTGGAAACAGTCCTTGGTGGGCTATGGCTACACCTTC. The chain joins TRBV30 to TRBJ1-2; D is uncertain. The CDR3 is 14 amino acids. Trimming took 4 bases from V and 4 from J, leaving 16 bases between them. Germline assignment: CDR1 GTSNPN and CDR2 SVGIG (reference sequence).

This chain joins TRBV4-1 and TRBJ2-7; 11 nucleotides align to TRBD1. Trimming cost V 3 bases and J 6 bases; bases outside gene matches: 10. Germline V lookup: CDR1 MGHRA, CDR2 YSYEKL. The CDR3 has 16 residues. The CDR3 loop is CASSHARTGGTGEQYF. The CDR3 DNA reads TGCGCCAGCAGCCACGCCAGGACAGGGGGCACAGGCGAGCAGTACTTC.

The CDR3: CAWRTGQGSKNIQYF. As DNA, the CDR3 is TGTGCCTGGAGGACCGGACAGGGGTCCAAAAACATTCAGTACTTC. The rearrangement links TRBV30 to TRBJ2-4; 9 nucleotides align to TRBD1. In germline, CDR1 is GTSNPN, CDR2 SVGIG (reference sequence). J lost 2 bases, V lost 3 bases, and 5 bases had no gene match. This CDR3 contains 15 residues. The whole variable domain, filled in from reference TRBV30 and TRBJ2-4, reads SQTIHQWPATLVQPVGSPLSLECTVEGTSNPNLYWYRQAAGRGLQLLFYSVGIGQISSEVPQNLSASRPQDRQFILSSKKLLLSDSGFYLCAWRTGQGSKNIQYFGAGTRLSVL.

The chain couples TRBV6-2 or TRBV6-3 to TRBJ2-1; 8 bases agree with TRBD1. J lost 3 bases, V lost 5 bases, and 9 bases had no gene match. CDR3 length: 16 amino acids. CDR1 is MNHEY and CDR2 is SVGEGT in the germline V gene. The CDR3 region is CASSHQTGDVYNEQFF. CDR3 in DNA: TGTGCCAGCAGTCACCAGACAGGGGATGTCTACAATGAGCAGTTCTTC.

The V gene is TRBV7-9, the J gene TRBJ2-3, with TRBD2 identical over 10 bases. V lost 2 bases and J lost 1; bases outside the gene matches: 9. This CDR3 spans 18 amino acids. Per the germline V gene, CDR1 is SEHNR and CDR2 is FQNEAQ (reference sequence). CDR3 amino acids: CASSLFASGSSGTDTQYF. The CDR3 bases are TGTGCCAGCAGCTTATTTGCTAGCGGGAGTTCTGGCACAGATACGCAGTATTTT. The full variable domain, with the rest looked up from reference TRBV7-9 and TRBJ2-3, is DTGVSQNPRHKITKRGQNVTFRCDPISEHNRLYWYRQTLGQGPEFLTYFQNEAQLEKSRLLSDRFSAERPKGSFSTLEIQRTEQGDSAMYLCASSLFASGSSGTDTQYFGPGTRLTVL.

This CDR3 reads CASSQGGQGSSYEQYF. For the CDR3, the DNA is TGCGCCAGCAGCCAAGGAGGTCAGGGGAGCTCCTACGAGCAGTACTTC. This sequence joins TRBV4-1 and TRBJ2-7; D may be TRBD1 (6 bases). Germline lookup yields CDR1 MGHRA and CDR2 YSYEKL. V lost 1 base and J 0 bases, leaving 13 bases between the germline ends. The CDR3 length is 16 residues.

J is TRBJ1-1 and V is TRBV28; 7 nucleotides agree with TRBD1. CDR3 size: 15 residues. Trimming cost V 4 bases and J 2 bases; bases outside gene matches: 7. The germline CDR1 and CDR2 sequences are MDHEN and SYDVKM. CDR3 residues: CASSSYRGQNTEAFF. As DNA, the CDR3 is TGTGCCAGCAGTTCATACAGGGGCCAAAACACTGAAGCTTTCTTT. The full variable domain, completed using reference TRBV28 and TRBJ1-1, is DVKVTQSSRYLVKRTGEKVFLECVQDMDHENMFWYRQDPGLGLRLIYFSYDVKMKEKGDIPEGYSVSREKKERFSLILESASTNQTSMYLCASSSYRGQNTEAFFGQGTRLTVV.

The CDR3, as DNA: TGCGCCAGCAGCCAAGCTACAGGCTCCTGGACTGAAGCTTTCTTT. Amino acid sequence: CASSQATGSWTEAFF. The chain combines TRBV4-3 with TRBJ1-1, with D possibly being TRBD1 (5 bases). This CDR3 region has 15 residues. The germline gives CDR1 LGHNA, CDR2 YSLEER. Deletions cut 1 base from V and 5 bases from J, with 14 bases between.

The CDR3 loop is CASSAGTRFFNEQFF. The CDR3 nucleotides read TGTGCCAGCAGCGCCGGGACTAGATTTTTCAATGAGCAGTTCTTC. V and J are TRBV9 and TRBJ2-1, with 8 bases aligning to TRBD2. The germline V gene encodes CDR1 SGDLS and CDR2 YYNGEE. V lost 3 bases, J lost 6 bases, and 8 bases stayed unmatched. The CDR3 length is 15 residues.

The DNA of the CDR3 is TGTGCCAGCAGTAGAACAGGGCTAAGTAACTATGGCTACACCTTC. Translation: CASSRTGLSNYGYTF. The chain recombines TRBV27 with TRBJ1-2; D perhaps matches TRBD1 (6 bases). Germline-derived CDR1 and CDR2 are MNHEY and SMNVEV (reference sequence). The CDR3 length is 15 residues. V lost 5 bases, J lost 1 base, and 14 bases lay in between.

This rearrangement joins TRBV2 to TRBJ1-1; tentative D call: TRBD1 (6 bases). The CDR3 consists of 16 residues. Trimming took 10 bases from V and 0 from J, leaving 21 bases between them. The germline gives CDR1 SNHLY, CDR2 FYNNEI. CDR3 sequence reads: CATQGGDPRMNTEAFF. The CDR3 DNA reads TGTGCCACTCAAGGGGGAGACCCCCGAATGAACACTGAAGCTTTCTTT.

The chain employs TRBV28 and TRBJ1-6; 7 positions match TRBD1. Germline-derived CDR1 and CDR2 are MDHEN and SYDVKM. V was pared by 5 bases and J by 5 bases, with 6 bases of the junction left unmatched. The CDR3 totals 15 residues. The CDR3 here is CASSPQGSDNSPLHF. CDR3 DNA sequence: TGTGCCAGCAGTCCACAGGGGAGTGATAATTCACCCCTCCACTTT.

This CDR3 is CASSQWESGANVLTF. CDR3 nucleotide sequence: TGTGCCAGCAGCCAATGGGAGTCTGGGGCCAACGTCCTGACTTTC. This chain uses TRBV4-2 with TRBJ2-6, with a weak D call TRBD2 (5 bases). The ends were cut back, 2 bases at V and 1 base at J, with 6 bases in the middle. The CDR3 length is 15 residues. Germline V lookup: CDR1 LGHNA, CDR2 YNFKEQ.